Listed below are T cell receptor beta chains from one sample, sequenced in a study of OX40 agonist ivuxolimab in advanced cancers. Method: immunoSEQ multiplex PCR; TCRdb's copy keeps in-frame clones and lacks some. The repertoire holds about 91,000 clones, with more than 70% as singletons. The starting material was CD4+ or CD8+ T cells sorted from blood, obtained in a trial of the OX40 agonist ivuxolimab. These receptors were taken from an adult with an advanced solid tumor such as melanoma, head and neck, liver or kidney cancer. CDR3s include the opening cysteine and the closing phenylalanine or tryptophan. Each record gives: CDR3 DNA, CDR3 protein, V gene, clone size, J gene, D gene. A D gene is named only where the DNA matches it firmly. Not every row has a clone size; where given, it reads once, few, many or a size class.

cdr3_nt: TGTGCCAGTAGTATAAGTTTTTACAATGAGCAGTTCTTC
cdr3_aa: CASSISFYNEQFF
v_call: TRBV19
clone_size: NA
j_call: TRBJ2-1
d_call: NA

cdr3_nt: TGTGCCAGCAGTTACCTCGAATTTTCTAGCACAGATACGCAGTATTTT
cdr3_aa: CASSYLEFSSTDTQYF
v_call: TRBV6-5
clone_size: NA
j_call: TRBJ2-3
d_call: NA

cdr3_nt: TGTGCCAGCAGTTACTTTGAGGGGGGCACTGAAGCTTTCTTT
cdr3_aa: CASSYFEGGTEAFF
v_call: TRBV6-5
clone_size: NA
j_call: TRBJ1-1
d_call: NA

cdr3_nt: TGTGCCTGGAGGTGGGCAGGGACAGGGAATTCACCCCTCCACTTT
cdr3_aa: CAWRWAGTGNSPLHF
v_call: TRBV30
clone_size: NA
j_call: TRBJ1-6
d_call: TRBD1

cdr3_nt: TGTGCCTGGAGGCCCCGGACTAGCGGGAGGGTCGGGGAGCTGTTTTTT
cdr3_aa: CAWRPRTSGRVGELFF
v_call: TRBV30
clone_size: NA
j_call: TRBJ2-2
d_call: TRBD2

cdr3_nt: TGTGCCAGCAGTGAATTAGGGGTAGGAGAGCAGTTCTTC
cdr3_aa: CASSELGVGEQFF
v_call: TRBV25-1
clone_size: NA
j_call: TRBJ2-1
d_call: NA

cdr3_nt: TGCGCCAGCAGTGAGTCGCAGGGACTTTCTGGGGCCAACGTCCTGACTTTC
cdr3_aa: CASSESQGLSGANVLTF
v_call: TRBV10-2
clone_size: NA
j_call: TRBJ2-6
d_call: NA

cdr3_nt: TGTGCCAGCAGTTCGTATCAAGCGGGAGCCTCCGAGCAGTTCTTC
cdr3_aa: CASSSYQAGASEQFF
v_call: TRBV2
clone_size: NA
j_call: TRBJ2-1
d_call: TRBD2

cdr3_nt: TGTGCCAGCCTAACTTCCTCTGGAAACACCATATATTTT
cdr3_aa: CASLTSSGNTIYF
v_call: TRBV28
clone_size: NA
j_call: TRBJ1-3
d_call: NA

cdr3_nt: TGTGCCAGTAGTGTGACTAGCGGGAGGGCGGGGGAGACCCAGTACTTC
cdr3_aa: CASSVTSGRAGETQYF
v_call: TRBV19
clone_size: NA
j_call: TRBJ2-5
d_call: TRBD2

cdr3_nt: TGTGCCAGCAGCTTAAGGCGGACGGCCTACAATGAGCAGTTCTTC
cdr3_aa: CASSLRRTAYNEQFF
v_call: TRBV7-2
clone_size: NA
j_call: TRBJ2-1
d_call: NA

cdr3_nt: TGTGCCAGCAGTAGACTGGAGGGGGTACGGATCAATGAGCAGTTCTTC
cdr3_aa: CASSRLEGVRINEQFF
v_call: TRBV6-6
clone_size: NA
j_call: TRBJ2-1
d_call: NA

cdr3_nt: TGTGCCAGCAGGGGACTAGCCGGGGTTAGCACAGATACGCAGTATTTT
cdr3_aa: CASRGLAGVSTDTQYF
v_call: TRBV2
clone_size: NA
j_call: TRBJ2-3
d_call: TRBD2

cdr3_nt: TGTGCCAGCAGTGCCTCTAAAGTTGCAGATACGCAGTATTTT
cdr3_aa: CASSASKVADTQYF
v_call: TRBV6-1
clone_size: NA
j_call: TRBJ2-3
d_call: NA

cdr3_nt: TGTGCCAGCAGTTCGGACAGGGCGGCGGTTACTAATGAAAAACTGTTTTTT
cdr3_aa: CASSSDRAAVTNEKLFF
v_call: TRBV27
clone_size: NA
j_call: TRBJ1-4
d_call: TRBD1

cdr3_nt: TGTGCCAGCAGTCTTGACAGTGCCTATGGCTACACCTTC
cdr3_aa: CASSLDSAYGYTF
v_call: TRBV6-5
clone_size: NA
j_call: TRBJ1-2
d_call: NA

cdr3_nt: TGTGCCAGCAGTGCGGGACGCCGCACAGATACGCAGTATTTT
cdr3_aa: CASSAGRRTDTQYF
v_call: TRBV6-1
clone_size: NA
j_call: TRBJ2-3
d_call: NA

cdr3_nt: TGTGCCATCAGTGGGTCTAGCGCATCCACAGATACGCAGTATTTT
cdr3_aa: CAISGSSASTDTQYF
v_call: TRBV10-3
clone_size: NA
j_call: TRBJ2-3
d_call: NA

cdr3_nt: TGTGCCTGGAGTCGGCAGGGTGTGGACATTCAGTACTTC
cdr3_aa: CAWSRQGVDIQYF
v_call: TRBV30
clone_size: few
j_call: TRBJ2-4
d_call: NA

cdr3_nt: TGTGCCAGCAGCGCCCCGGGAGCCTCTGGAAACACCATATATTTT
cdr3_aa: CASSAPGASGNTIYF
v_call: TRBV9
clone_size: NA
j_call: TRBJ1-3
d_call: NA

cdr3_nt: TGCGCCAGCGGCCTGGGTGGGGGAGTGAACACCGGGGAGCTGTTTTTT
cdr3_aa: CASGLGGGVNTGELFF
v_call: TRBV5-1
clone_size: NA
j_call: TRBJ2-2
d_call: NA

cdr3_nt: TGCAGCGTTGATACAGGGGGCTGGTTCTTC
cdr3_aa: CSVDTGGWFF
v_call: TRBV29-1
clone_size: NA
j_call: TRBJ2-1
d_call: TRBD1

cdr3_nt: TGTGCCAGCAGCGGGACTCAAGCCTACGAGCAGTACTTC
cdr3_aa: CASSGTQAYEQYF
v_call: TRBV28
clone_size: NA
j_call: TRBJ2-7
d_call: NA

cdr3_nt: TGCGCCAGCAGCGTAGGTGGGACTTTAAACTATGGCTACACCTTC
cdr3_aa: CASSVGGTLNYGYTF
v_call: TRBV4-1
clone_size: once
j_call: TRBJ1-2
d_call: NA

cdr3_nt: TGTGCCAGCAGCGTCCGGGACTGGGACACCGGGGAGCTGTTTTTT
cdr3_aa: CASSVRDWDTGELFF
v_call: TRBV11-2
clone_size: NA
j_call: TRBJ2-2
d_call: NA

cdr3_nt: TGTGCCAGCAGCTCGGACAGGGCCCCTAACTATGGCTACACCTTC
cdr3_aa: CASSSDRAPNYGYTF
v_call: TRBV9
clone_size: NA
j_call: TRBJ1-2
d_call: TRBD1

cdr3_nt: TGTGCCAGCAGCAGGGACCCCCGTGGTTCCGATACGCAGTATTTT
cdr3_aa: CASSRDPRGSDTQYF
v_call: TRBV11-2
clone_size: NA
j_call: TRBJ2-3
d_call: NA

cdr3_nt: TGTGCCAGCAGTTCACCGCTGGGAGGGACAGATACGCAGTATTTT
cdr3_aa: CASSSPLGGTDTQYF
v_call: TRBV5-6
clone_size: NA
j_call: TRBJ2-3
d_call: TRBD2

cdr3_nt: TGTGCCACCCAGAGGGGTAGCAGCAATCAGCCCCAGCATTTT
cdr3_aa: CATQRGSSNQPQHF
v_call: TRBV6-6
clone_size: NA
j_call: TRBJ1-5
d_call: NA

cdr3_nt: TGCAGCGTCGCCGGAGGGCCAACTAGCACAGATACGCAGTATTTT
cdr3_aa: CSVAGGPTSTDTQYF
v_call: TRBV29-1
clone_size: NA
j_call: TRBJ2-3
d_call: NA

cdr3_nt: TGTGCCAGCAGCACGACAGGTTCCGGCGAGACCCAGTACTTC
cdr3_aa: CASSTTGSGETQYF
v_call: TRBV5-4
clone_size: NA
j_call: TRBJ2-5
d_call: NA